Presented here are 21 T cell receptor beta chains from one specimen sequenced in a study of T cells after yellow fever vaccination. TCRdb re-called the 5' RACE reads with MiXCR, one entry per CDR3 protein. This sample has about 330,000 distinct CDR3 sequences, with about 8.3% found just once. The source was PBMCs, collected roughly 45 days after the first yellow fever vaccination. These receptors all stem from a man aged 18 to 29 who received the YFV17D yellow fever vaccine.

The table lists this clonotype with a few counts. In DNA, the CDR3 is TGCGCCAGCAGCTCCCAGGGTCAGAACACTGAAGCTTTCTTT. Its protein product is CASSSQGQNTEAFF. The chain recombines TRBV5-1 with TRBJ1-1; weak D call: TRBD1 (5 bases). CDR1 and CDR2 (germline): SGHRS, YFSETQ. This CDR3 comprises 14 residues. V gave up 3 bases and J gave up 1 base, with 10 bases separating them.

The chain recombines TRBV20-1 with TRBJ1-2; 8 bases agree with TRBD1. J lost 7 bases, V lost 5 bases, and 9 bases had no gene match. Germline-derived CDR1 and CDR2 are DFQATT and SNEGSKA (reference sequence). CDR3 length: 13 amino acids. The CDR3 DNA follows: TGCAGTGCTTTATACGGACAGGGATTTGGCTACACCTTC. It translates to CSALYGQGFGYTF.

The sample holds many counts of this clonotype. This chain uses TRBV7-9 with TRBJ2-1; TRBD1 agrees at 7 bases. This CDR3 is built from 14 residues. Looked up from germline, CDR1 is SEHNR and CDR2 is FQNEAQ (reference sequence). V was clipped by 8 bases and J by 3 bases; unmatched bases: 7. The CDR3 reads CASSRDSIYNEQFF. The CDR3, as DNA: TGTGCCAGCTCCCGGGACAGTATCTACAATGAGCAGTTCTTC.

This clonotype was seen only a few times. The chain carries TRBV20-1 and TRBJ2-7, with a possible D match to TRBD1 (8 bases). Deletions cut 4 bases from V and 3 bases from J, with 16 bases between. The CDR3 extends over 14 amino acids. Germline loops: CDR1 DFQATT, CDR2 SNEGSKA (reference sequence). CDR3 region: CSATGGTGGYEQYF. The CDR3 bases are TGCAGTGCTACCGGGGGGACAGGCGGCTACGAGCAGTACTTC.

This rearrangement joins TRBV7-6 to TRBJ2-1; maybe TRBD2 (6 bases). Germline loops: CDR1 SGHVS, CDR2 FNYEAQ. V shed 5 bases and J shed 10 bases, with 12 bases lying between them. The CDR3 extends over 12 amino acids. CDR3 bases: TGTGCCAGCAGCCCCCTAGCGAGGGAGCAGTTCTTC. Its translation: CASSPLAREQFF.

This clonotype was recorded a few times. The chain employs TRBV28 and TRBJ1-2; TRBD1 matches 8 bases. Looked up from germline, CDR1 is MDHEN and CDR2 is SYDVKM. The CDR3 is 18 residues long. The V and J ends lost 2 bases and 3 bases, in that order; junction bases with no gene match: 14. The CDR3 here is CASSLVFQGAIRDYGYTF. The DNA of the CDR3 is TGTGCCAGCAGTTTAGTTTTCCAGGGGGCGATTCGAGACTATGGCTACACCTTC.

The rearrangement joins TRBV11-2 to TRBJ2-1; tentative D call: TRBD2 (5 bases). Germline loops: CDR1 SGHAT, CDR2 FQNNGV. The CDR3 spans 14 residues. The V and J ends lost 5 bases and 10 bases respectively, with 18 bases between them. The CDR3 loop reads CASSTPRGWYEQFF. DNA for the CDR3: TGTGCCAGCAGCACCCCCCGGGGATGGTACGAGCAGTTCTTC.

The chain links TRBV6-5 to TRBJ2-3, with D maybe TRBD1 (6 bases). In germline, CDR1 is MNHEY, CDR2 SVGAGI. V gave up 2 bases and J gave up 2 bases, with 8 bases separating them. The CDR3 is 14 amino acids. CDR3 sequence: CASSYDRITDTQYF. CDR3 nucleotide sequence: TGTGCCAGCAGTTACGACAGGATCACAGATACGCAGTATTTT.

The chain employs TRBV12-3 or TRBV12-4 and TRBJ2-1; TRBD1 agrees at 8 bases. V lost 5 bases, J lost 3 bases, and 9 bases stayed unmatched. CDR3 length equals 16 residues. CDR3 bases: TGTGCCAGCAGTCGGCCGGGACAGGCCTACTACAATGAGCAGTTCTTC. Encoded protein: CASSRPGQAYYNEQFF.

This rearrangement joins TRBV11-1 to TRBJ2-2; 8 bases are a match to TRBD1. Germline V gives CDR1 SGHAT, CDR2 FQDESV (reference sequence). V lost 1 base to trimming and J lost 6 bases; unmatched junction nucleotides: 10. CDR3 length: 17 residues. The CDR3 loop reads CASSLGRRTGSAGELFF. The CDR3, as DNA: TGTGCCAGCAGCTTAGGGAGGAGGACAGGGTCGGCCGGGGAGCTGTTTTTT.

This clonotype was seen at least ten times. V is TRBV7-2 and J is TRBJ2-7; TRBD1 matches 7 bases. Germline V gives CDR1 SGHTA, CDR2 FQGNSA. This CDR3 spans 17 amino acids. V shed 5 bases and J 3 bases; nucleotides not matched to a gene: 16. CDR3 in amino acids: CASSPPWGQMHNYEQYF. CDR3 nucleotide sequence: TGTGCCAGCAGCCCACCCTGGGGACAGATGCATAACTACGAGCAGTACTTC.

V is TRBV6-1 and J is TRBJ1-5; no definite D call. Germline assignment: CDR1 MNHNS and CDR2 SASEGT. The CDR3 loop spans 14 amino acids. V lost 2 bases and J lost 10, with 15 bases in between. The CDR3 region has the DNA TGTGCCAGCAGTGAACTTGGCACCCACTACCCCCAGCATTTT. It yields the protein CASSELGTHYPQHF.

V and J are TRBV2 and TRBJ2-2; TRBD1 agrees at 8 bases. The trim removed 5 bases at V and 3 bases at J, leaving 20 bases unmatched. Germline assignment: CDR1 SNHLY and CDR2 FYNNEI. The CDR3 has 20 amino acids. CDR3 DNA sequence: TGTGCCAGCAGTTACCTTCCCGGACAGGGTATAGATTTGGACACCGGGGAGCTGTTTTTT. Residues: CASSYLPGQGIDLDTGELFF.

The gene calls are TRBV5-4 and TRBJ2-5, with 14 bases that match TRBD2. Germline V lookup: CDR1 SGHNT, CDR2 YYREEE (reference sequence). This CDR3 comprises 16 residues. Germline trimming cut 1 base from V and 4 bases from J; bases unmatched to any gene: 3. CDR3 residues: CASSLRLAGGSETQYF. The CDR3 coding sequence is TGTGCCAGCAGCTTGAGACTAGCGGGGGGGTCAGAGACCCAGTACTTC. Together with reference TRBV5-4 and TRBJ2-5, the CDR3 gives the full variable domain: ETGVTQSPTHLIKTRGQQVTLRCSSQSGHNTVSWYQQALGQGPQFIFQYYREEENGRGNFPPRFSGLQFPNYSSELNVNALELDDSALYLCASSLRLAGGSETQYFGPGTRLLVL.

This clonotype was recorded a few times. The chain employs TRBV28 and TRBJ2-1; 13 bases agree with TRBD2. CDR3 length: 18 residues. V was clipped by 4 bases and J by 0 bases; unmatched bases: 6. Germline CDR1 and CDR2: MDHEN and SYDVKM. The CDR3 bases are TGTGCCAGCAGTTATTGGACTAGCGGGGGACACTCCTACAATGAGCAGTTCTTC. Protein product: CASSYWTSGGHSYNEQFF.

This clonotype was picked up a small number of times. The genes are TRBV25-1 and TRBJ1-1; tentatively, D is TRBD1 (5 bases). V lost 8 bases, J lost 11 bases, and 15 bases lay in between. CDR3 length equals 11 residues. The germline gives CDR1 MGHDK, CDR2 SYGVNS. DNA for the CDR3: TGTGCCAGCGGGAGCCCAGGGTGGGCTTTCTTT. It yields the protein CASGSPGWAFF.

This clonotype was seen a few times. The chain employs TRBV4-2 and TRBJ2-3, with D possibly TRBD2 on 6 matching bases. CDR3 size: 17 residues. The germline CDR1 and CDR2 sequences are LGHNA and YNFKEQ. V lost 7 bases, J lost 4 bases, and 24 bases lay in between. The CDR3 DNA sequence: TGTGCCAGCACCACAAGAATGACCGGGGGTGGGTCAGATACGCAGTATTTT. Translating gives CASTTRMTGGGSDTQYF.

The chain links TRBV7-2 to TRBJ1-2; D is undetermined. Germline CDR1 reads SGHTA; CDR2 reads FQGNSA. V was pared by 5 bases and J by 4 bases, with 20 bases between. The CDR3 has 16 residues. CDR3 in amino acids: CASSKLSKDYLYGYTF. In DNA form, the CDR3 reads TGTGCCAGCAGCAAACTCTCGAAAGATTACCTCTATGGCTACACCTTC.

This chain links TRBV20-1 with TRBJ1-2, with 7 bases identical to TRBD1. Per germline, CDR1 DFQATT and CDR2 SNEGSKA (reference sequence). Trimming cost V 1 base and J 4 bases; bases outside gene matches: 6. CDR3 length: 14 amino acids. CDR3 bases: TGCAGTGCTAGAGTGGTGGGGACAGCCTATGGCTACACCTTC. Its translation is CSARVVGTAYGYTF.

The chain couples TRBV7-8 to TRBJ2-2; tentatively, D is TRBD2 (6 bases). V was pared by 7 bases and J by 3 bases, with 15 bases between. The CDR3 loop spans 15 amino acids. The V gene's germline CDR1 is SGHVS and CDR2 FQNEAQ. The CDR3 reads CASTSGEVYTGELFF. The CDR3 nucleotides are TGTGCCAGCACCTCGGGGGAGGTGTACACCGGGGAGCTGTTTTTT.

This clonotype has a handful of counts. The J gene is TRBJ2-1, the V gene TRBV6-5, with TRBD1 matching over 9 bases. The length of the CDR3 is 15 residues. Trimming removed 7 bases from V and 4 bases from J; junction bases left unmatched: 8. Germline V gene sequence: CDR1 MNHEY, CDR2 SVGAGI. CDR3 nucleotide sequence: TGTGCCAGCAATTCACAGGGGGCGAGATACAATGAGCAGTTCTTC. This translates into CASNSQGARYNEQFF.